What follows are 11 T cell receptor beta chains derived from one specimen sequenced in a study of immune cell composition in non-small cell lung cancer. The assay was immunoSEQ multiplex PCR, and TCRdb's table has in-frame clones only and misses some. The sample lists thousands of clones, over 70% occurring once. A further study also used this sample, focusing on CD4 T cells in lung cancer.

Specimen: lung tumor tissue. These receptors were collected from a human donor with non-small cell lung cancer.

The chain joins TRBV7-6 to TRBJ2-5; 7 bases are shared with TRBD2. Germline CDR1 is SGHVS and CDR2 is FNYEAQ. This CDR3 is 15 amino acids long. Trimming cost V 0 bases and J 4 bases; bases outside gene matches: 5. The CDR3 sequence is CASSLASGVGETQYF. In nucleotides, the CDR3 is TGTGCCAGCAGCTTAGCAAGCGGGGTCGGAGAGACCCAGTACTTC.

This clone was seen more than once but under ten times. The J gene is TRBJ2-7, the V gene TRBV7-9; weak D call: TRBD1 (6 bases). Germline V gives CDR1 SEHNR, CDR2 FQNEAQ (reference sequence). The CDR3 length is 14 residues. V was cut by 1 base and J by 4 bases, with 11 bases left in between. DNA of the CDR3: TGTGCCAGCAGCTTAGAAACAGGGACGTACGAGCAGTACTTC. Its translation is CASSLETGTYEQYF. The full variable domain, in which reference TRBV7-9 and TRBJ2-7 provide the parts outside the CDR3, is DTGVSQNPRHKITKRGQNVTFRCDPISEHNRLYWYRQTLGQGPEFLTYFQNEAQLEKSRLLSDRFSAERPKGSFSTLEIQRTEQGDSAMYLCASSLETGTYEQYFGPGTRLTVT.

The chain carries TRBV5-1 and TRBJ2-3; 10 bases match TRBD2. V trimming: 4 bases; J trimming: 0 bases; junction bases outside the gene matches: 8. This CDR3 comprises 17 residues. In germline, CDR1 is SGHRS, CDR2 YFSETQ. The CDR3 spells CASSVGLADFSTDTQYF. Here the CDR3 DNA reads TGCGCCAGCAGCGTCGGACTAGCGGACTTTAGCACAGATACGCAGTATTTT.

The chain combines TRBV6-6 with TRBJ2-7; no definite D call. The V and J ends lost 5 bases and 6 bases respectively, with 17 bases between them. Germline lookup yields CDR1 MNHNY and CDR2 SVGAGI (reference sequence). The CDR3 extends over 14 amino acids. This CDR3 is CASSTGVGYGEQYF. The CDR3 DNA reads as TGTGCCAGCAGTACTGGCGTGGGCTATGGCGAGCAGTACTTC.

The genes are TRBV6-4 and TRBJ2-1, with TRBD1 matching over 7 bases. With 0 bases clipped from V and 6 bases from J, the junction kept 2 bases outside the gene matches. Germline CDR1 reads MRHNA; CDR2 reads SNTAGT. The CDR3 sequence is 14 residues long. CDR3 amino acids: CASSDSAGGNEQFF. As DNA, the CDR3 is TGTGCCAGCAGTGACTCTGCAGGGGGCAATGAGCAGTTCTTC.

This chain uses TRBV2 with TRBJ2-4; TRBD2 might be the D (5 bases). The germline gives CDR1 SNHLY, CDR2 FYNNEI. Trimming took 7 bases from V and 0 from J, leaving 10 bases between them. This CDR3 comprises 14 residues. This CDR3 is CASKGGLAKNIQYF. The DNA for the CDR3 is TGTGCCAGCAAAGGTGGACTAGCCAAAAACATTCAGTACTTC.

This chain uses TRBV27 with TRBJ1-5; the match to TRBD1 covers 7 bases. CDR1 and CDR2 (germline): MNHEY, SMNVEV (reference sequence). V lost 6 bases to trimming and J lost 5 bases; unmatched junction nucleotides: 4. The CDR3 is made up of 13 amino acids. The CDR3 spells CASRGGMDQPQHF. CDR3 bases: TGTGCCAGCAGAGGGGGCATGGATCAGCCCCAGCATTTT.

This clone was detected once. V gene TRBV6-6 combines with J gene TRBJ2-3, with no clear D. CDR3 length equals 12 residues. Trimming removed 6 bases at V and 6 bases at J, with 10 bases between. Per the germline V gene, CDR1 is MNHNY and CDR2 is SVGAGI (reference sequence). The CDR3 here is CASSPLGDTQYF. CDR3 DNA sequence: TGTGCCAGCAGCCCTCTAGGTGATACGCAGTATTTT.

J is TRBJ2-3 and V is TRBV6-6; 7 bases are a match to TRBD1. Germline CDR1 MNHNY, CDR2 SVGAGI (reference sequence). V was clipped by 0 bases and J by 0 bases; unmatched bases: 3. The CDR3 runs to 16 residues. CDR3: CASSYSGGLSTDTQYF. The CDR3 nucleotides are TGTGCCAGCAGTTACTCAGGGGGCCTTAGCACAGATACGCAGTATTTT.

This clone was seen only a few times. The chain has TRBV20-1 and TRBJ2-3, with 7 bases aligning to TRBD1. The germline gives CDR1 DFQATT, CDR2 SNEGSKA (reference sequence). V dropped 8 bases and J dropped 8; count of bases not matched to a gene: 7. The CDR3 spans 11 residues. CDR3 DNA sequence: TGCAGTATTCAGGGGGACGGTACGCAGTATTTT. This encodes CSIQGDGTQYF.

The chain joins TRBV5-6 to TRBJ1-2; 8 nucleotides line up with TRBD1. With 0 bases clipped from V and 5 bases from J, the junction kept 6 bases outside the gene matches. The CDR3 consists of 15 residues. Germline lookup yields CDR1 SGHDT and CDR2 YYEEEE. Here the CDR3 reads CASSLVQGDWYGYTF. The CDR3 region has the DNA TGTGCCAGCAGCTTGGTACAGGGGGATTGGTATGGCTACACCTTC.